Following are 27 T cell receptor beta chains from one sample sequenced in a study of blood T cell repertoires in COVID-19. The method was immunoSEQ multiplex PCR; TCRdb's version includes in-frame clones alone and lacks a portion of them. The sample holds 200,000 or so clones; around 90% are singletons and the top ten take roughly 3%. Source material: peripheral blood. The receptors come from a man aged 55-75 years with acute or convalescent COVID-19.

This chain joins TRBV10-3 and TRBJ2-7, with D maybe TRBD2 (5 bases). This CDR3 has 14 residues. V lost 3 bases to trimming and J lost 4 bases, with 13 bases between them. In germline, CDR1 is ENHRY, CDR2 SYGVKD. CDR3 region: CAISEEGPGYEQYF. Written as DNA, the CDR3 is TGTGCCATCAGTGAAGAAGGGCCGGGATACGAGCAGTACTTC.

In its sample, this clone was seen once. CDR3 in DNA: TGTGCCAGCAGTGAAGCTAGACCAAGGGGGAACTATGGCTACACCTTC. It translates to CASSEARPRGNYGYTF. V is TRBV6-1 and J is TRBJ1-2; D might be TRBD1 (6 bases). CDR1 is MNHNS, CDR2 SASEGT, per germline. The CDR3 has 16 amino acids. The V gene lost 0 bases and the J gene lost 2 bases, with 13 bases spanning the gap.

This clone was observed a handful of times. The gene calls are TRBV3-1 (or the pseudogene TRBV3-2) and TRBJ2-3; 10 bases align to TRBD1. CDR3 length: 16 residues. Per the germline V gene, CDR1 is LGHDT and CDR2 is YNNKEL (reference sequence). The trim removed 3 bases at V and 4 bases at J, leaving 7 bases unmatched. The CDR3 DNA reads TGTGCCAGCAGCCAGGGGACAGGGGTAAAAGCAGATACGCAGTATTTT. Translated: CASSQGTGVKADTQYF.

This chain links TRBV10-1 with TRBJ2-2; 9 bases agree with TRBD1. The CDR3 consists of 15 residues. CDR1 and CDR2 (germline): WNHNN, SYGVQD (reference sequence). With V trimmed by 3 bases and J by 6 bases, 5 bases remained unmatched. CDR3 protein: CASSEYRGQPGELFF. CDR3 coding DNA: TGCGCCAGCAGTGAATACAGGGGGCAGCCCGGGGAGCTGTTTTTT.

This sequence joins TRBV4-1 and TRBJ1-2; possibly TRBD1 for D (5 bases). The CDR3 has 15 residues. Germline CDR1 is MGHRA and CDR2 is YSYEKL. Trimming left V 3 bases short and J 3 bases short, with 14 bases between. The CDR3 coding sequence is TGCGCCAGCAGCCAGAGAGAGACAGTCGACTATGGCTACACCTTC. Its protein product is CASSQRETVDYGYTF.

This clone was counted between two and nine times. The genes are TRBV30 and TRBJ1-2; D uncertain. The germline CDR1 and CDR2 sequences are GTSNPN and SVGIG (reference sequence). Trimming removed 3 bases from V and 8 bases from J, with 13 bases in between. There are 12 residues in the CDR3. Written as DNA, the CDR3 is TGTGCCTGGAGAGAATGGCCACTAGGCTACACCTTC. Its translation: CAWREWPLGYTF.

The chain uses TRBV21-1 and TRBJ2-5; the table's D call, TRBD2, was not checked against the DNA. TRBV21-1 constitutes a pseudogene. This CDR3 comprises 16 residues. CDR3 in DNA: TGTGCCAGCAGCAAATGCCTCCGGGGAAGATCAGAGACCCAGTACTTC. This gives the protein CASSKCLRGRSETQYF.

The J gene is TRBJ1-1, the V gene TRBV5-1; D not resolved. Germline V lookup: CDR1 SGHRS, CDR2 YFSETQ. Deletions cut 2 bases from V and 1 base from J, with 6 bases between. The CDR3 is 13 amino acids. The CDR3, as DNA: TGCGCCAGCAGCTTTAAGCCGAACACTGAAGCTTTCTTT. It specifies CASSFKPNTEAFF.

The rearrangement joins TRBV12-5 to TRBJ1-5; 8 bases agree with TRBD1. Germline loops: CDR1 LGHNT, CDR2 FRNRAP. The CDR3 runs to 14 residues. V shed 5 bases, J shed 5 bases, and the junction held 5 bases outside the gene matches. DNA for the CDR3: TGTGCTAGTGGTCCCGGGACAGGTTATCAGCCCCAGCATTTT. Translating gives CASGPGTGYQPQHF.

This clone showed up just a few times. The CDR3 DNA follows: TGTGCCAGCACCGAGGAGGTTCTCGCGGTGGAGTTCTTC. It specifies CASTEEVLAVEFF. V is TRBV11-2 and J is TRBJ2-1; D is perhaps TRBD2 (5 bases). From germline, CDR1 is SGHAT and CDR2 FQNNGV. V dropped 7 bases and J dropped 14 bases, with 21 bases sitting between them. The CDR3 has 13 amino acids.

The chain is built from TRBV19 and TRBJ1-5, with 8 nucleotides matching TRBD1. Looked up from germline, CDR1 is LNHDA and CDR2 is SQIVND (reference sequence). The CDR3 length is 16 residues. V was clipped by 1 base and J by 9 bases; unmatched bases: 11. The CDR3: CASSIGGQGAVGPQHF. The CDR3 bases are TGTGCCAGTAGTATAGGGGGGCAGGGGGCTGTAGGGCCCCAGCATTTT.

J is TRBJ2-2 and V is TRBV9; 7 bases match TRBD2. Germline trimming cut 6 bases from V and 7 bases from J; bases unmatched to any gene: 12. Germline CDR1 SGDLS, CDR2 YYNGEE. This CDR3 spans 15 amino acids. The CDR3 region is CASTKDSGGHGELFF. CDR3 bases: TGTGCCAGCACCAAAGACTCGGGGGGTCACGGGGAGCTGTTTTTT.

This clone was counted a few times. The V gene is TRBV19, the J gene TRBJ1-3; D not certain. This CDR3 is built from 14 residues. Trimming shortened V by 5 bases and J by 0 bases, and 8 bases separated the two germline ends. Germline-derived CDR1 and CDR2 are LNHDA and SQIVND (reference sequence). The CDR3 region has the DNA TGTGCCAGTAGTTCGGGAGGCTCTGGAAACACCATATATTTT. Translating it yields CASSSGGSGNTIYF. Full variable domain (missing parts from reference TRBV19 and TRBJ1-3): DGGITQSPKYLFRKEGQNVTLSCEQNLNHDAMYWYRQDPGQGLRLIYYSQIVNDFQKGDIAEGYSVSREKKESFPLTVTSAQKNPTAFYLCASSSGGSGNTIYFGEGSWLTVV.

The chain couples TRBV2 to TRBJ2-5; D unresolved. Germline CDR1 SNHLY, CDR2 FYNNEI. The CDR3 length is 11 residues. The V gene lost 7 bases and the J gene lost 3 bases, with 6 bases spanning the gap. The CDR3 DNA reads as TGTGCCAGCACCCCAAAAGAGACCCAGTACTTC. Protein sequence: CASTPKETQYF.

V and J are TRBV9 and TRBJ1-6; D possibly corresponds to TRBD1 (6 bases). Germline loops: CDR1 SGDLS, CDR2 YYNGEE. Deletions cut 5 bases from V and 7 bases from J, with 16 bases between. CDR3 size: 15 residues. CDR3 protein: CASRQGPRSNSPLHF. The CDR3 DNA reads TGTGCCAGCAGGCAGGGGCCCCGGTCGAATTCACCCCTCCACTTT.

This clone was counted a single time. The chain is built from TRBV6-6 and TRBJ2-2, with D perhaps matching TRBD1 (5 bases). V shed 6 bases and J shed 7 bases, with 9 bases lying between them. The CDR3 spans 12 residues. Germline CDR1 and CDR2: MNHNY and SVGAGI (reference sequence). In DNA, the CDR3 is TGTGCCAGCAGCAGGGTCTTCGGGGAGCTGTTTTTT. Its protein product is CASSRVFGELFF.

This clone has only one observation. J is TRBJ2-7 and V is TRBV27; D is possibly TRBD1 (6 bases). Germline CDR1 MNHEY, CDR2 SMNVEV (reference sequence). Trimming took 7 bases from V and 5 from J, leaving 18 bases between them. The CDR3 extends over 14 amino acids. The CDR3 sequence: CASTPSPDRHEQYF. The CDR3 coding sequence is TGTGCCAGCACCCCCTCTCCAGACAGGCACGAGCAGTACTTC.

CDR3 coding DNA: TGTGCCAGCAGTCGAAGCCCCGTCTACGAGCAGTACTTC. Its protein product is CASSRSPVYEQYF. The chain links TRBV7-9 to TRBJ2-7; D unresolved. CDR1 is SEHNR, CDR2 FQNEAQ, per germline (reference sequence). The length of the CDR3 is 13 residues. V lost 6 bases, J lost 3 bases, and 12 bases lay in between.

V is TRBV9 and J is TRBJ2-7; tentatively, D is TRBD2 (6 bases). Per the germline V gene, CDR1 is SGDLS and CDR2 is YYNGEE. V was shortened by 2 bases and J by 2 bases, with 11 bases between the two germline ends. The CDR3 is made up of 14 amino acids. The CDR3 protein is CASSVGGAPYEQYF. In nucleotides, the CDR3 is TGTGCCAGCAGCGTCGGCGGGGCTCCCTACGAGCAGTACTTC. The variable domain in full, completed from reference TRBV9 and TRBJ2-7, reads DSGVTQTPKHLITATGQRVTLRCSPRSGDLSVYWYQQSLDQGLQFLIQYYNGEERAKGNILERFSAQQFPDLHSELNLSSLELGDSALYFCASSVGGAPYEQYFGPGTRLTVT.

This rearrangement joins TRBV5-1 to TRBJ2-3, with D perhaps matching TRBD2 (6 bases). The CDR3 spans 16 residues. The ends were cut back, 7 bases at V and 0 bases at J, with 18 bases in the middle. The germline V gene encodes CDR1 SGHRS and CDR2 YFSETQ. CDR3 DNA sequence: TGCGCCAGCGACTTGGGGCCGGGGACTAGCACAGATACGCAGTATTTT. Encoded protein: CASDLGPGTSTDTQYF.

The chain links TRBV7-2 to TRBJ2-3, with TRBD2 matching over 12 bases. Germline CDR1 and CDR2: SGHTA and FQGNSA. CDR3 length: 16 residues. V dropped 4 bases and J dropped 2; count of bases not matched to a gene: 4. The CDR3 loop reads CASSSTSGGFTDTQYF. As DNA, the CDR3 is TGTGCCAGCAGCTCGACTAGCGGGGGATTCACAGATACGCAGTATTTT.

The chain employs TRBV11-2 and TRBJ1-3, with 9 positions matching TRBD1. This CDR3 has 19 residues. With 0 bases clipped from V and 4 bases from J, the junction kept 13 bases outside the gene matches. CDR1 is SGHAT and CDR2 is FQNNGV in the germline V gene. DNA for the CDR3: TGTGCCAGCAGCTTAGATCCCCCCCGACAGGGGGGAGGAGGAAACACCATATATTTT. Protein sequence: CASSLDPPRQGGGGNTIYF.

The V and J genes are TRBV7-2 and TRBJ1-1, with D uncertain. Trimming cost V 7 bases and J 4 bases, with 13 bases left between them. Germline V gene sequence: CDR1 SGHTA, CDR2 FQGNSA. The CDR3 has 13 residues. This CDR3 is CASNPYLSTEAFF. The CDR3 DNA sequence: TGTGCCAGCAACCCCTACCTGAGCACTGAAGCTTTCTTT.

The V gene is TRBV15, the J gene TRBJ1-2; 8 bases fit TRBD1. CDR3 length equals 16 residues. Germline-derived CDR1 and CDR2 are LNHNV and YYDKDF (reference sequence). V shed 0 bases and J 6 bases; nucleotides not matched to a gene: 9. The CDR3 sequence is CATSRDGRGQLDGYTF. The DNA for the CDR3 is TGTGCCACCAGCAGAGATGGCAGGGGGCAACTGGATGGCTACACCTTC.

The V call is TRBV5-1, the J call TRBJ2-5; 16 bases are shared with TRBD2. Germline lookup yields CDR1 SGHRS and CDR2 YFSETQ. The CDR3 is made up of 20 amino acids. V trimming: 5 bases; J trimming: 1 base; junction bases outside the gene matches: 14. Here the CDR3 DNA reads TGCGCCAGCAGTCGTTCCGGGACTAGCGGGGGGGCCGGCACCCAAGAGACCCAGTACTTC. Amino acid sequence: CASSRSGTSGGAGTQETQYF.

With regard to this clone: Additional DNA sequences in this sample encode the identical CDR3. The chain links TRBV18 to TRBJ2-5; D unclear. Trimming stripped 3 bases from V and 7 bases from J, with 6 bases between. This CDR3 spans 11 amino acids. The germline V gene encodes CDR1 KGHSH and CDR2 LQKENI. The CDR3 DNA reads as TGTGCCAGCTCACCCCCAGGGACCCAGTACTTC. Its protein product is CASSPPGTQYF.

The chain employs TRBV6-5 and TRBJ1-2; D possibly corresponds to TRBD1 (6 bases). V was clipped by 3 bases and J by 6 bases, with 11 bases between them. CDR1 is MNHEY, CDR2 SVGAGI, per germline. The CDR3 spans 13 residues. The chain's CDR3 is CASSYTGIDGYTF. The CDR3 region has the DNA TGTGCCAGCAGTTATACAGGGATCGATGGCTACACCTTC.